Below are 32 T cell receptor beta chains sequenced from a single sample in a study of Tregs in tolerant kidney transplant recipients. The protocol was immunoSEQ multiplex PCR, while the TCRdb copy is restricted to in-frame clones and leaves out a portion. The table has under 300,000 clones, about 86% seen once. Sequencing was done on a sample of CD4+ T cells from blood. The receptors were gathered from a human donor in good health.

The chain is built from TRBV19 and TRBJ1-2, with a tentative D call TRBD1 (6 bases). This CDR3 region has 16 residues. V shed 7 bases and J shed 0 bases, with 18 bases lying between them. Germline assignment: CDR1 LNHDA and CDR2 SQIVND (reference sequence). The CDR3 nucleotides are TGTGCCAGTAACCCCATTACAGGGCCCGCTAACTATGGCTACACCTTC. Its protein product is CASNPITGPANYGYTF.

The CDR3 bases are TGCGCCAGCAACAGGGTTGTGTGGATCGGCGAGCAGTACTTC. Protein sequence: CASNRVVWIGEQYF. This sequence joins TRBV23-1 and TRBJ2-7, with TRBD1 as a possible D gene (6 bases). TRBV23-1 is filed as an ORF, its function uncertain. The CDR3 is 14 amino acids. Trimming removed 7 bases at V and 6 bases at J, with 19 bases between.

This chain connects TRBV7-6 to TRBJ2-7, with TRBD1 matching over 8 bases. This CDR3 spans 16 amino acids. Trimming cost V 5 bases and J 3 bases; bases outside gene matches: 12. Germline V CDR1 and CDR2: SGHVS, FNYEAQ. This CDR3 is CASSLTHRGLGYEQYF. Written as DNA, the CDR3 is TGTGCCAGCAGCCTAACCCACAGGGGGTTAGGCTACGAGCAGTACTTC.

The V call is TRBV29-1, the J call TRBJ2-7; D remains unclear. Germline V lookup: CDR1 SQVTM, CDR2 ANQGSEA. CDR3 length equals 11 residues. The germline V and J ends were trimmed by 6 bases and 3 bases, with 9 bases remaining between them. The CDR3 DNA reads TGCAGCGTGTGGGGATACTACGAGCAGTACTTC. Protein product: CSVWGYYEQYF.

The rearrangement uses TRBV7-6 and TRBJ1-3; the D gene is possibly TRBD1 (5 bases). Germline CDR1 reads SGHVS; CDR2 reads FNYEAQ. The V gene lost 7 bases and the J gene lost 1 base, with 23 bases spanning the gap. The CDR3 covers 18 residues. CDR3 DNA sequence: TGTGCCAGCATCCCACGTCGGGGGGTAATGGAGTCTGGAAACACCATATATTTT. It is translated as CASIPRRGVMESGNTIYF.

The chain couples TRBV6-5 to TRBJ1-6; 7 nucleotides match TRBD1. Losses at the gene ends were 10 bases for V and 15 bases for J; bases not matched to a gene: 6. The germline gives CDR1 MNHEY, CDR2 SVGAGI. The CDR3 covers 10 residues. CDR3 sequence reads: CATETGDLHF. CDR3 in DNA: TGTGCCACCGAAACAGGGGACCTCCACTTT.

The rearrangement uses TRBV6-5 and TRBJ2-4; no clear D gene. Per germline, CDR1 MNHEY and CDR2 SVGAGI. Deletions cut 4 bases from V and 0 bases from J, with 13 bases between. This CDR3 comprises 16 residues. CDR3 residues: CASSWAVDLAKNIQYF. DNA for the CDR3: TGTGCCAGCAGTTGGGCGGTAGATCTAGCCAAAAACATTCAGTACTTC.

CDR3 sequence (DNA): TGTGCCAGCAGCCCTAAAGGGGCCTCGGGCTATGGCTACACCTTC. Translation gives CASSPKGASGYGYTF. The rearrangement joins TRBV7-2 to TRBJ1-2, with a possible D match to TRBD1 (5 bases). CDR3 length: 15 residues. Germline values: CDR1 SGHTA, CDR2 FQGNSA. Trimming took 5 bases from V and 4 from J, leaving 17 bases between them.

The J gene is TRBJ2-2, the V gene TRBV19; tentatively, D is TRBD1 (6 bases). Trimming cost V 10 bases and J 5 bases, with 14 bases left between them. Germline V gives CDR1 LNHDA, CDR2 SQIVND (reference sequence). This CDR3 is built from 13 residues. The CDR3 nucleotides are TGTGCCACAGGACAGAGACGGACCGGGGAGCTGTTTTTT. It yields the protein CATGQRRTGELFF.

This chain links TRBV5-1 with TRBJ2-1; weak D call: TRBD1 (6 bases). The CDR3 runs to 14 residues. V was shortened by 4 bases and J by 7 bases, with 15 bases between the two germline ends. The germline V gene has CDR1 SGHRS and CDR2 YFSETQ. CDR3 region: CASSQGPLGNEQFF. Here the CDR3 DNA reads TGCGCCAGCAGCCAGGGGCCCCTGGGGAATGAGCAGTTCTTC.

V gene TRBV9 combines with J gene TRBJ2-5; D assignment may be TRBD1 or TRBD2 (6 bases each). TRBJ2-7 explains the end of the DNA better; the J call may be wrong. The CDR3 is 15 amino acids. Germline loops: CDR1 SGDLS, CDR2 YYNGEE. The DNA for the CDR3 is TGTGCCAGCAGCGTAGGGGGGGCAGCAAACTACGAGCAGTACTTC. Translated: CASSVGGAANYEQYF.

The genes are TRBV5-1 and TRBJ2-7; 11 nucleotides line up with TRBD1. The CDR3 has 15 residues. The germline CDR1 and CDR2 sequences are SGHRS and YFSETQ. The V segment lost 4 bases and the J segment 6 bases; nucleotides outside the gene matches: 9. The DNA for the CDR3 is TGCGCCAGCAGCAGGAGCGGACAGGGGGCCGGCGAGCAGTACTTC. Its translation is CASSRSGQGAGEQYF.

This chain uses TRBV7-6 with TRBJ2-5; no clear D gene. Germline V gives CDR1 SGHVS, CDR2 FNYEAQ. Trimming stripped 7 bases from V and 5 bases from J, with 14 bases between. The CDR3 extends over 13 amino acids. The CDR3 DNA is TGTGCCAGCAAGGTCGGTTCTGGGGAGACCCAGTACTTC. It codes for CASKVGSGETQYF.

The chain couples TRBV11-2 to TRBJ2-3; D unclear. CDR1 is SGHAT, CDR2 FQNNGV, per germline. The CDR3 consists of 16 residues. V was trimmed by 0 bases and J by 0 bases, leaving 10 bases between them. As DNA, the CDR3 is TGTGCCAGCAGCTTAGATCCCCGTCCGAGCACAGATACGCAGTATTTT. Residues: CASSLDPRPSTDTQYF.

This clone was detected once. Its ends do not fully match the called genes, so a read error is possible. This rearrangement joins TRBV19 to TRBJ2-7; no firm D call. CDR3 length equals 13 residues. Germline-derived CDR1 and CDR2 are LNHDA and SQIVND (reference sequence). CDR3 residues: CAGSQAGGLGQYF. In DNA, the CDR3 is TGTGCCGGTAGCCAGGCAGGTGGCCTTGGGCAGTACTTC.

The chain links TRBV30 to TRBJ2-1; weak D call: TRBD2 (6 bases). V gave up 2 bases and J gave up 7 bases, with 18 bases separating them. The CDR3 consists of 15 residues. Germline V gene data show CDR1 as GTSNPN and CDR2 as SVGIG (reference sequence). Here the CDR3 DNA reads TGTGCCTGGAGTCCCATTGGGCGGGGTGCAAATGAGCAGTTCTTC. Amino acids: CAWSPIGRGANEQFF.

CDR3 sequence: CASSYSRGRGDTQYF. The DNA for the CDR3 is TGTGCCAGCAGTTACTCCAGGGGGCGGGGAGATACGCAGTATTTT. The rearrangement uses TRBV6-5 and TRBJ2-3; 8 bases are a match to TRBD1. Germline CDR1 reads MNHEY; CDR2 reads SVGAGI. The CDR3 runs 15 residues. Unmatched junction bases numbered 4, after V lost 0 bases and J lost 5 bases.

The chain combines TRBV11-3 with TRBJ2-5; the D call may be TRBD1 or TRBD2 (5 bases each). Germline CDR1 and CDR2: SGHNT and YENEEA. V lost 5 bases and J lost 1, with 11 bases in between. This CDR3 is built from 14 residues. CDR3 in amino acids: CASSARDGQETQYF. The CDR3 DNA reads TGTGCCAGCAGCGCACGGGACGGCCAAGAGACCCAGTACTTC.

This chain joins TRBV5-4 and TRBJ2-2, with 14 nucleotides matching TRBD2. The junction had 8 bases not matched to a gene; V was cut back by 0 bases and J by 7 bases. Germline lookup yields CDR1 SGHNT and CDR2 YYREEE (reference sequence). This CDR3 has 18 residues. CDR3 DNA: TGTGCCAGCAGCTTGGGCGGACTAGCGGGGGGCCAGGGCGGGGAGCTGTTTTTT. Translated, it gives CASSLGGLAGGQGGELFF.

The count of this clone is one. The V and J genes are TRBV13 and TRBJ2-4; 7 positions match TRBD2. Trimming removed 0 bases from V and 0 bases from J; junction bases left unmatched: 8. The CDR3 runs 18 residues. CDR1 is PRHDT and CDR2 is FYEKMQ in the germline V gene (reference sequence). The CDR3 is CASSLGLRSGVAKNIQYF. CDR3 coding DNA: TGTGCCAGCAGCTTAGGCCTTCGGAGCGGGGTAGCCAAAAACATTCAGTACTTC.

The chain has TRBV6-5 and TRBJ1-3; 7 nucleotides match TRBD1. From germline, CDR1 is MNHEY and CDR2 SVGAGI. There are 15 residues in the CDR3. V shed 6 bases and J 0 bases; nucleotides not matched to a gene: 5. Written as DNA, the CDR3 is TGTGCCAGCAGACCCGACAGGGACTCTGGAAACACCATATATTTT. Translating gives CASRPDRDSGNTIYF.

The gene calls are TRBV5-4 and TRBJ2-7; 7 bases fit TRBD1. With V trimmed by 4 bases and J by 5 bases, 15 bases remained unmatched. The V gene's germline CDR1 is SGHNT and CDR2 YYREEE (reference sequence). The CDR3 totals 16 residues. The DNA of the CDR3 is TGTGCCAGCAGCGTCTACAGGGGAGAGTTCATCCACGAGCAGTACTTC. Protein product: CASSVYRGEFIHEQYF.

This rearrangement joins TRBV10-2 to TRBJ1-3; no firm D call. CDR3 length: 14 residues. Germline V gives CDR1 WSHSY, CDR2 SAAADI. V lost 3 bases to trimming and J lost 4 bases, with 10 bases between them. The CDR3 region has the DNA TGCGCCAGCAGTGAAAGAGGGTCCGGAAACACCATATATTTT. As protein: CASSERGSGNTIYF.

The chain recombines TRBV19 with TRBJ2-5; 7 positions match TRBD2. The CDR3 is 16 amino acids. V dropped 1 base and J dropped 4; count of bases not matched to a gene: 9. Germline loops: CDR1 LNHDA, CDR2 SQIVND (reference sequence). The CDR3 is CASSIARGRGSETQYF. CDR3 sequence (DNA): TGTGCCAGTAGTATAGCCCGAGGGAGGGGCTCAGAGACCCAGTACTTC.

The chain combines TRBV5-4 with TRBJ2-7; D not certain. The CDR3 covers 11 residues. V dropped 3 bases and J dropped 7 bases, with 8 bases sitting between them. Germline CDR1 is SGHNT and CDR2 is YYREEE (reference sequence). The CDR3 sequence: CASSSYMEQYF. The CDR3 DNA is TGTGCCAGCAGCTCTTACATGGAGCAGTACTTC. Complete variable domain (other parts from reference TRBV5-4 and TRBJ2-7): ETGVTQSPTHLIKTRGQQVTLRCSSQSGHNTVSWYQQALGQGPQFIFQYYREEENGRGNFPPRFSGLQFPNYSSELNVNALELDDSALYLCASSSYMEQYFGPGTRLTVT.

This clone has a handful of counts. This sequence joins TRBV19 and TRBJ1-5; D call uncertain. The CDR3 runs to 14 residues. V was cut by 4 bases and J by 11 bases, with 18 bases left in between. Germline V CDR1 and CDR2: LNHDA, SQIVND (reference sequence). The CDR3 bases are TGTGCCAGTAGTACCCTCCCGTCCGGTGCGTCCCAGCATTTT. Translation gives CASSTLPSGASQHF.

The chain joins TRBV2 to TRBJ2-7; no definite D call. The V gene's germline CDR1 is SNHLY and CDR2 FYNNEI. V dropped 5 bases and J dropped 0 bases, with 8 bases sitting between them. This CDR3 is 13 amino acids long. The CDR3 spells CASSTGPSYEQYF. The CDR3 DNA reads as TGTGCCAGCAGTACCGGGCCCTCCTACGAGCAGTACTTC.

The chain has TRBV19 and TRBJ2-6; 7 bases fit TRBD1. CDR3 length: 17 residues. With 5 bases clipped from V and 0 bases from J, the junction kept 7 bases outside the gene matches. The germline CDR1 and CDR2 sequences are LNHDA and SQIVND (reference sequence). The CDR3: CASSSRGQPSGANVLTF. As DNA, the CDR3 is TGTGCCAGTAGTTCAAGGGGACAGCCCTCTGGGGCCAACGTCCTGACTTTC.

The CDR3 spells CASSPPRTGGTEAFF. CDR3 in DNA: TGTGCCAGCTCACCACCGAGGACAGGCGGGACTGAAGCTTTCTTT. V gene TRBV18 combines with J gene TRBJ1-1; the match to TRBD1 covers 7 bases. Trimming removed 0 bases from V and 5 bases from J; junction bases left unmatched: 6. This CDR3 is built from 15 residues. Per the germline V gene, CDR1 is KGHSH and CDR2 is LQKENI.

The rearrangement joins TRBV14 to TRBJ1-4; D is ambiguous. V was pared by 3 bases and J by 15 bases, with 14 bases between. This CDR3 contains 12 residues. Germline V gives CDR1 SGHDN, CDR2 FVKESK. The CDR3: CASSQGSSGLFF. The DNA for the CDR3 is TGTGCCAGCAGCCAGGGTAGCTCTGGATTGTTTTTT.

This chain links TRBV7-2 with TRBJ2-7; D possibly matches TRBD1 or TRBD2 (7 bases each). Trimming took off 5 bases at V and 0 bases at J, with 14 bases between the two ends. This CDR3 comprises 15 residues. CDR1 is SGHTA and CDR2 is FQGNSA in the germline V gene. CDR3 sequence reads: CASSPGGVSSYEQYF. CDR3 sequence (DNA): TGTGCCAGCAGCCCAGGGGGGGTGAGCTCCTACGAGCAGTACTTC.

This chain joins TRBV7-2 and TRBJ2-5; 9 bases map to TRBD2. The CDR3 extends over 19 amino acids. V shed 5 bases and J 2 bases; nucleotides not matched to a gene: 18. CDR1 and CDR2 (germline): SGHTA, FQGNSA. The DNA for the CDR3 is TGTGCCAGCAGCCCCAGGCCTGTTCGAGCGGGGGGTTTACAAGAGACCCAGTACTTC. This sequence encodes CASSPRPVRAGGLQETQYF.